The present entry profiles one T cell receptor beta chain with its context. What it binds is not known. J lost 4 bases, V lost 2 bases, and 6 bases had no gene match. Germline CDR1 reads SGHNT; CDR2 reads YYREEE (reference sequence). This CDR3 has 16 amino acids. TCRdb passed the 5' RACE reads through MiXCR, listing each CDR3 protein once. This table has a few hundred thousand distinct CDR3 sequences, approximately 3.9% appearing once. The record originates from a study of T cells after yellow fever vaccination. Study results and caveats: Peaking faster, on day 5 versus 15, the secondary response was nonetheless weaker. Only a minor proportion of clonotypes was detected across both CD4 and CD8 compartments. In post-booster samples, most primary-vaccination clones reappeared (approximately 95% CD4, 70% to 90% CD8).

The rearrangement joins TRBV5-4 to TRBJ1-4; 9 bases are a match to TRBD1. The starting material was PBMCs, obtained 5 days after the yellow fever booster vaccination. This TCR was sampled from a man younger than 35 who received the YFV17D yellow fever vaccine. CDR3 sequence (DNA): TGTGCCAGCAGCTTATGGACAGGGGAGCTTAATGAAAAACTGTTTTTT. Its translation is CASSLWTGELNEKLFF.